Listed below are T cell receptor beta chains from one sample, sequenced in a study of blood T cell repertoires in COVID-19. Data came from immunoSEQ multiplex PCR; TCRdb stores just in-frame clones and leaves some out. The sample includes roughly 180,000 clones, approximately 85% of them seen just once. Sequenced input: peripheral blood. Receptors were obtained from a middle-aged man who had recovered from COVID-19. Both conserved end residues are part of each CDR3. Each record gives: V gene, J gene, clone size, D gene, CDR3 DNA, CDR3 protein. D genes are given only for firm matches. A clone size is listed for some rows: how often the clone was seen (once, few, many), or a class if it is expanded.

v_gene: TRBV11-3; j_gene: TRBJ2-3; abundance: NA; d_gene: NA; CDR3nt: TGTGCCAGCAGCTTGGGGGGGCTCGGAAGCACAGATACGCAGTATTTT; CDR3aa: CASSLGGLGSTDTQYF
v_gene: TRBV5-4; j_gene: TRBJ2-3; abundance: NA; d_gene: NA; CDR3nt: TGTGCCAGCAGCTCGTCAGGACAGTTTAGCACAGATACGCAGTATTTT; CDR3aa: CASSSSGQFSTDTQYF
v_gene: TRBV11-3; j_gene: TRBJ1-2; abundance: once; d_gene: TRBD1; CDR3nt: TGTGCCAGCAGCCCCGGGACAGGCCGTTATGGCTACACCTTC; CDR3aa: CASSPGTGRYGYTF
v_gene: TRBV18; j_gene: TRBJ2-5; abundance: NA; d_gene: NA; CDR3nt: TGTGCCAGCACCTACAGGGCTCAAGAGACCCAGTACTTC; CDR3aa: CASTYRAQETQYF
v_gene: TRBV10-3; j_gene: TRBJ1-5; abundance: few; d_gene: NA; CDR3nt: TGTGCCATCAGTGAGTCCTTGGGGGGAAATCAGCCCCAGCATTTT; CDR3aa: CAISESLGGNQPQHF
v_gene: TRBV18; j_gene: TRBJ1-1; abundance: NA; d_gene: TRBD1; CDR3nt: TGTGCCAGCCGGCTTCAAGGGACAGGTAACACTGAAGCTTTCTTT; CDR3aa: CASRLQGTGNTEAFF
v_gene: TRBV13; j_gene: TRBJ2-2; abundance: NA; d_gene: TRBD1; CDR3nt: TGTGCCAGCAGCGGCCAGGGGGCAGATACCGGGGAGCTGTTTTTT; CDR3aa: CASSGQGADTGELFF
v_gene: TRBV6-2/TRBV6-3; j_gene: TRBJ1-5; abundance: once; d_gene: NA; CDR3nt: TGTGCCAGCAGCGAGGTAAATCAGCCCCAGCATTTT; CDR3aa: CASSEVNQPQHF
v_gene: TRBV6-2/TRBV6-3; j_gene: TRBJ1-1; abundance: NA; d_gene: NA; CDR3nt: TGTGCCAGCAGTTCCTGGGACTCACAGAACACTGAAGCTTTCTTT; CDR3aa: CASSSWDSQNTEAFF
v_gene: TRBV6-6; j_gene: TRBJ2-3; abundance: few; d_gene: NA; CDR3nt: TGTGCCAGCAGTTACCCTTATGGAGGGACAGATACGCAGTATTTT; CDR3aa: CASSYPYGGTDTQYF
v_gene: TRBV7-9; j_gene: TRBJ2-7; abundance: NA; d_gene: TRBD2; CDR3nt: TGTGCCAGCAGCGATAGGGGAGGGTACGAGCAGTACTTC; CDR3aa: CASSDRGGYEQYF
v_gene: TRBV19; j_gene: TRBJ2-5; abundance: NA; d_gene: NA; CDR3nt: TGTGCCAGTAGTATAGAGGACTCGGGGACCCAGTACTTC; CDR3aa: CASSIEDSGTQYF
v_gene: TRBV7-8; j_gene: TRBJ2-5; abundance: once; d_gene: TRBD1; CDR3nt: TGTGCCAGCAGCTTCGACAGGGGGCGTCAGGAGACCCAGTACTTC; CDR3aa: CASSFDRGRQETQYF
v_gene: TRBV11-3; j_gene: TRBJ2-1; abundance: NA; d_gene: NA; CDR3nt: TGTGCCAGCAGCTTTTCGGGGGATGAGCAGTTCTTC; CDR3aa: CASSFSGDEQFF
v_gene: TRBV21-1; j_gene: TRBJ2-3; abundance: NA; d_gene: NA; CDR3nt: TGTGCCAGCAGGGGGGGAGGGGGCACAGATACGCAGTATTTT; CDR3aa: CASRGGGGTDTQYF
v_gene: TRBV4-2; j_gene: TRBJ2-1; abundance: NA; d_gene: TRBD2; CDR3nt: TGTGCCAGCAGCAGGACTAGCGGGGGGTTCTACAATGAGCAGTTCTTC; CDR3aa: CASSRTSGGFYNEQFF
v_gene: TRBV27; j_gene: TRBJ1-5; abundance: NA; d_gene: TRBD1; CDR3nt: TGTGCCAGCAGCCAGACAGGGTTACAGCCCCAGCATTTT; CDR3aa: CASSQTGLQPQHF
v_gene: TRBV11-2; j_gene: TRBJ2-5; abundance: NA; d_gene: NA; CDR3nt: TGTGCCAGCAGCGGGGTGAGGGGACTTTATAAGGAAGAGACCCAGTACTTC; CDR3aa: CASSGVRGLYKEETQYF
v_gene: TRBV12-3/TRBV12-4; j_gene: TRBJ1-5; abundance: NA; d_gene: NA; CDR3nt: TGTGCCAGCAGTTTAATGGTAGATCAGCCCCAGCATTTT; CDR3aa: CASSLMVDQPQHF
v_gene: TRBV6-2/TRBV6-3; j_gene: TRBJ2-2; abundance: few; d_gene: TRBD1; CDR3nt: TGTGCCAGCAGTTACTCTAGGACAGGGGGCAACACCGGGGAGCTGTTTTTT; CDR3aa: CASSYSRTGGNTGELFF
v_gene: TRBV11-2; j_gene: TRBJ2-1; abundance: NA; d_gene: TRBD2; CDR3nt: TGTGCCAGCAGTATAAGCGGGAGGGGGGGCCTCGGTGAGCAGTTCTTC; CDR3aa: CASSISGRGGLGEQFF
v_gene: TRBV9; j_gene: TRBJ2-1; abundance: NA; d_gene: TRBD2; CDR3nt: TGTGCCAGCAGCTTTAGCGGGGTCTCCTACAATGAGCAGTTCTTC; CDR3aa: CASSFSGVSYNEQFF
v_gene: TRBV27; j_gene: TRBJ1-4; abundance: NA; d_gene: NA; CDR3nt: TGTGCCAGCAGACCACAGGGAAGGGGCGAAAAACTGTTTTTT; CDR3aa: CASRPQGRGEKLFF
v_gene: TRBV4-3; j_gene: TRBJ1-3; abundance: NA; d_gene: NA; CDR3nt: TGCGCCAGCAGCCAAGGCAGGGGTCGAGGAAACACCATATATTTT; CDR3aa: CASSQGRGRGNTIYF
v_gene: TRBV6-2/TRBV6-3; j_gene: TRBJ2-7; abundance: NA; d_gene: NA; CDR3nt: TGTGCCAGCAGTACTTCCTACGAGCAGTACTTC; CDR3aa: CASSTSYEQYF
v_gene: TRBV6-5; j_gene: TRBJ1-1; abundance: NA; d_gene: NA; CDR3nt: TGTGCCAGCAGCTATCGTACAGACAACACTGAAGCTTTCTTT; CDR3aa: CASSYRTDNTEAFF
v_gene: TRBV27; j_gene: TRBJ1-2; abundance: NA; d_gene: NA; CDR3nt: TGTGCCAGCAGTTTCTCAGGGGTTGGGCGAGACTACACCTTC; CDR3aa: CASSFSGVGRDYTF
v_gene: TRBV6-5; j_gene: TRBJ1-4; abundance: NA; d_gene: NA; CDR3nt: TGTGCCAGCACCAGGGGCCTTAATGAAAAACTGTTTTTT; CDR3aa: CASTRGLNEKLFF
v_gene: TRBV27; j_gene: TRBJ1-5; abundance: NA; d_gene: TRBD1; CDR3nt: TGTGCCAGCAGACCCAGACAGGGCCGCAATCAGCCCCAGCATTTT; CDR3aa: CASRPRQGRNQPQHF
v_gene: TRBV15; j_gene: TRBJ2-1; abundance: NA; d_gene: NA; CDR3nt: TGTGCCACCAGCCGTCCGCGGAATGAGCAGTTCTTC; CDR3aa: CATSRPRNEQFF
v_gene: TRBV19; j_gene: TRBJ2-3; abundance: once; d_gene: NA; CDR3nt: TGTGCCAGTAGTATAGACCCAGGGGGAGGAACAGATACGCAGTATTTT; CDR3aa: CASSIDPGGGTDTQYF
v_gene: TRBV11-2; j_gene: TRBJ1-1; abundance: NA; d_gene: TRBD1; CDR3nt: TGTGCCAGCAGCTCGGACAGGGACACTGAAGCTTTCTTT; CDR3aa: CASSSDRDTEAFF
v_gene: TRBV3-1/TRBV3-2; j_gene: TRBJ2-1; abundance: once; d_gene: TRBD2; CDR3nt: TGTGCCAGCAGCCACCCTCCGGGACTAGCCATATACAATGAGCAGTTCTTC; CDR3aa: CASSHPPGLAIYNEQFF
v_gene: TRBV19; j_gene: TRBJ2-7; abundance: NA; d_gene: TRBD2; CDR3nt: TGTGCCAGTAGTATTCGGGGGGGCGAAGTCTACGAGCAGTACTTC; CDR3aa: CASSIRGGEVYEQYF
v_gene: TRBV4-2; j_gene: TRBJ2-2; abundance: NA; d_gene: NA; CDR3nt: TGTGCCAGCAGCCAAGATCTAGCCGGGGAGCTGTTTTTT; CDR3aa: CASSQDLAGELFF
v_gene: TRBV21-1; j_gene: TRBJ2-7; abundance: NA; d_gene: NA; CDR3nt: TGTGCCAGCAGCAAAGGTCGGGGTAAGAAGGACGAGCAGTACTTC; CDR3aa: CASSKGRGKKDEQYF
v_gene: TRBV29-1; j_gene: TRBJ1-1; abundance: NA; d_gene: NA; CDR3nt: TGCAGCGTCCTCCGGTTGGGGGGTCAAGGTTACTTCTTGAACACTGAAGCTTTCTTT; CDR3aa: CSVLRLGGQGYFLNTEAFF
v_gene: TRBV11-3; j_gene: TRBJ2-5; abundance: NA; d_gene: TRBD1; CDR3nt: TGTGCCAGCAGCCGTCAGGGGGCGACCCAGTACTTC; CDR3aa: CASSRQGATQYF
v_gene: TRBV7-3; j_gene: TRBJ2-2; abundance: NA; d_gene: NA; CDR3nt: TGTGCCAGCAGCCCTCAGGGGGGACATATCAACACCGGGGAGCTGTTTTTT; CDR3aa: CASSPQGGHINTGELFF
v_gene: TRBV27; j_gene: TRBJ2-5; abundance: NA; d_gene: NA; CDR3nt: TGTGCCAGCAGTCCTAAGCCTGTCCAAGAGACCCAGTACTTC; CDR3aa: CASSPKPVQETQYF
v_gene: TRBV6-2/TRBV6-3; j_gene: TRBJ1-4; abundance: NA; d_gene: NA; CDR3nt: TGTGCCAGCAGTTTAAACAGGCTTAATGAAAAACTGTTTTTT; CDR3aa: CASSLNRLNEKLFF
v_gene: TRBV7-9; j_gene: TRBJ2-3; abundance: NA; d_gene: NA; CDR3nt: TGTGCCAGCAGCTTGAGTCGGAACCTTGGGAGACGTTTCACAGATACGCAGTATTTT; CDR3aa: CASSLSRNLGRRFTDTQYF
v_gene: TRBV9; j_gene: TRBJ1-1; abundance: once; d_gene: NA; CDR3nt: TGTGCCAGCAGCGTAGGTCGAGGGGGAGCCACTGAAGCTTTCTTT; CDR3aa: CASSVGRGGATEAFF
v_gene: TRBV4-1; j_gene: TRBJ1-4; abundance: NA; d_gene: NA; CDR3nt: TGCGCCAGCAGCCAAGTTAGCGGCGGTAAACTGTTTTTT; CDR3aa: CASSQVSGGKLFF
v_gene: TRBV18; j_gene: TRBJ1-4; abundance: NA; d_gene: NA; CDR3nt: TGTGCCAGCTCACCGCCTCTATACCCTGCGAAACTGTTTTTT; CDR3aa: CASSPPLYPAKLFF
v_gene: TRBV2; j_gene: TRBJ2-5; abundance: NA; d_gene: NA; CDR3nt: TGTGCGGCGGGAACCCAAGAGACCCAGTACTTC; CDR3aa: CAAGTQETQYF
v_gene: TRBV12-5; j_gene: TRBJ2-2; abundance: NA; d_gene: TRBD2; CDR3nt: TGTGCTAGTGGGTCCCTAGCGGGGGGGACCGGGGAGCTGTTTTTT; CDR3aa: CASGSLAGGTGELFF
v_gene: TRBV9; j_gene: TRBJ1-6; abundance: NA; d_gene: TRBD1; CDR3nt: TGTGCCAGCAGCGTATCAGGAGGGGGCAAATCCTATAATTCACCCCTCCACTTT; CDR3aa: CASSVSGGGKSYNSPLHF
v_gene: TRBV28; j_gene: TRBJ2-3; abundance: NA; d_gene: TRBD2; CDR3nt: TGTGCCAGCAGTTTGGTCAGCGGGAGTCCCACAGATACGCAGTATTTT; CDR3aa: CASSLVSGSPTDTQYF
v_gene: TRBV7-9; j_gene: TRBJ1-4; abundance: few; d_gene: TRBD1; CDR3nt: TGTGCCAGCAGCGAAACCCAGGGGGCGAGTGAAAAACTGTTTTTT; CDR3aa: CASSETQGASEKLFF
v_gene: TRBV7-8; j_gene: TRBJ2-7; abundance: NA; d_gene: NA; CDR3nt: TGTGCCAGCAGCTTAGGACACCTCAACGAGCAGTACTTC; CDR3aa: CASSLGHLNEQYF
v_gene: TRBV9; j_gene: TRBJ2-1; abundance: NA; d_gene: NA; CDR3nt: TGTGCCAGCAGCGGAACGGGGAGACTTGAGCAGTTCTTC; CDR3aa: CASSGTGRLEQFF
v_gene: TRBV19; j_gene: TRBJ2-5; abundance: NA; d_gene: TRBD1; CDR3nt: TGTGCCAGTAGTGCCCGGGACAGTGATTCAGAGACCCAGTACTTC; CDR3aa: CASSARDSDSETQYF